The clone carrying this T cell receptor (beta chain) was seen ten or more times. Its antigen is as yet unknown. The data were obtained in a study of T cells in Graves' hyperthyroidism and ophthalmopathy. Study-level points and caveats: Stable hyperthyroidism was separated from ophthalmopathy by a model based on 13 V-J features.

Template material for amplifying TCR beta CDR3 regions consisted of RNA transcripts. TCR CDR3 underwent first-round RT-PCR with the HTBI primer set. MiXCR, applied by TCRdb to the multiplex PCR reads, yields one record per CDR3 protein. The sample holds about 400,000 distinct CDR3 sequences, approximately 14% seen once. V lost 4 bases to trimming and J lost 5 bases; unmatched junction nucleotides: 16. The CDR3 contains 18 residues. CDR1 is LGHDT, CDR2 YNNKEL, per germline (reference sequence). The sample was blood. The chain uses TRBV3-1 and TRBJ1-1; TRBD1 matches at 10 bases. The clonotype comes from a woman aged 18-29 years with Graves' hyperthyroidism. Here the CDR3 reads CASSPQLGGQGRRTEAFF. CDR3 coding DNA: TGTGCCAGCAGCCCTCAGTTGGGGGGACAGGGGCGTCGTACTGAAGCTTTCTTT. Full variable domain (rest looked up from reference TRBV3-1 and TRBJ1-1): DTAVSQTPKYLVTQMGNDKSIKCEQNLGHDTMYWYKQDSKKFLKIMFSYNNKELIINETVPNRFSPKSPDKAHLNLHINSLELGDSAVYFCASSPQLGGQGRRTEAFFGQGTRLTVV.